Given below is one T cell receptor beta chain in context. Its specificity is not known. The record originates from a study of T-cell reconstitution after alpha-beta-depleted transplantation in children. Looked up from germline, CDR1 is SGHTA and CDR2 is FQGNSA. This CDR3 is 15 amino acids long. The ends lost 3 bases at V and 8 bases at J; junction bases unmatched: 8. It was with unique molecular identifiers that the TCRbeta library was prepared. TCRdb called the PCR reads again in MiXCR, with one record for every CDR3 protein. The table lists 580,000 or so distinct CDR3 sequences, around 23% of them singletons. The study, taken as a whole, reports: Several hundred graft clones that had expanded were reportedly the source of alpha-beta T cells about two months after transplant. Newly produced T cells mostly provided counts and TCRbeta diversity after one year, as hyperexpanded clones declined. Recipient T cells and thymic progenitors that survived were the source of the high TCRbeta diversity seen at day 60 in some patients.

The sequence came from a boy in the first two years of life who had a stem cell transplant for acute myeloid leukemia, so the T cells may come from the graft donor. The material sequenced was PBMCs, mostly from graft donor cells, taken 360 days after TCRalphabeta/CD19-depleted stem cell transplant. The rearrangement joins TRBV7-2 to TRBJ2-1; 9 bases align to TRBD2. CDR3 region: CASSLAGGPSHEQFF. The CDR3 DNA follows: TGTGCCAGCAGCTTGGCGGGGGGGCCTTCCCATGAGCAGTTCTTC. The full variable domain, with the rest looked up from reference TRBV7-2 and TRBJ2-1, is GAGVSQSPSNKVTEKGKDVELRCDPISGHTALYWYRQSLGQGLEFLIYFQGNSAPDKSGLPSDRFSAERTGGSVSTLTIQRTQQEDSAVYLCASSLAGGPSHEQFFGPGTRLTVL.